One and the same sample provided the 30 T cell receptor beta chains below, sequenced in a study of beta chain features in type 1 diabetes. cDNA synthesis used the whole RNA isolate, giving expressed TCRB sequences. Measured with immunoSEQ multiplex PCR; TCRdb has only the in-frame clones, and not every one. The repertoire includes approximately 470,000 clones, approximately 28% of them detected once, and 0.06% to 0.07% sits in the top ten. Source material: naive CD4+ T cells from blood. The receptor set was obtained from a man aged 18 to 29 in good health.

This clone has only a few counts. This sample includes further DNA sequences coding for the same CDR3. The chain couples TRBV20-1 to TRBJ2-7; D gene unclear. Trimming pared 6 bases from V and 2 bases from J, leaving 5 bases between. This CDR3 has 10 residues. The germline V gene has CDR1 DFQATT and CDR2 SNEGSKA (reference sequence). The CDR3, as DNA: TGCAGTGCAGGGCCCTACGAGCAGTACTTC. Translation gives CSAGPYEQYF.

A few counts support this clone. In DNA, the CDR3 is TGTGCCAGCAGCCAAGACGCCTATCGGACCTACGAGCAGTACTTC. Protein product: CASSQDAYRTYEQYF. V usage is TRBV4-2 and J usage is TRBJ2-7; D is unclear. The CDR3 runs 15 residues. Germline V lookup: CDR1 LGHNA, CDR2 YNFKEQ. V was clipped by 0 bases and J by 2 bases, with 11 bases between them.

Worth noting for this clone: In the same sample, other DNA sequences code for this CDR3. The J gene is TRBJ2-5, the V gene TRBV30; 13 bases are shared with TRBD2. The CDR3 has 14 amino acids. The trim removed 0 bases at V and 5 bases at J, leaving 0 bases unmatched. The V gene's germline CDR1 is GTSNPN and CDR2 SVGIG (reference sequence). The CDR3 protein is CAWSVLAGGETQYF. The CDR3 DNA reads TGTGCCTGGAGTGTACTAGCGGGAGGGGAGACCCAGTACTTC.

This chain joins TRBV6-5 and TRBJ1-3, with D unclear. CDR3 length: 13 amino acids. Germline CDR1 MNHEY, CDR2 SVGAGI. V lost 8 bases and J lost 7, with 15 bases in between. CDR3 protein: CASVPSTWNTIYF. DNA for the CDR3: TGTGCCAGCGTCCCCAGTACCTGGAACACCATATATTTT.

V is TRBV2 and J is TRBJ1-4, with no clear D. The V and J ends lost 6 bases and 8 bases respectively, with 13 bases between them. CDR3 length: 13 residues. From germline, CDR1 is SNHLY and CDR2 FYNNEI. The CDR3 coding sequence is TGTGCCAGCAGGGCCAGAAGTCGGGAAAAACTGTTTTTT. This encodes CASRARSREKLFF.

The chain joins TRBV28 to TRBJ2-3, with TRBD1 identical over 9 bases. Germline CDR1 MDHEN, CDR2 SYDVKM. CDR3 size: 16 residues. Trimming at V came to 5 bases and at J to 3 bases, leaving 9 bases not matched to a gene. CDR3 DNA sequence: TGTGCCAGCAGTCTCTCCGGGACAGGGTCGACAGATACGCAGTATTTT. Translation gives CASSLSGTGSTDTQYF.

A single count supports this clone. The genes are TRBV9 and TRBJ2-3, with a possible D match to TRBD1 (5 bases). V was shortened by 4 bases and J by 0 bases, with 12 bases between the two germline ends. Germline V lookup: CDR1 SGDLS, CDR2 YYNGEE. The CDR3 length is 15 residues. The CDR3 nucleotides read TGTGCCAGCAGCCCCCGGACACTTAGCACAGATACGCAGTATTTT. This codes for CASSPRTLSTDTQYF.

The chain links TRBV30 to TRBJ2-3; D unclear. The CDR3 contains 14 residues. Trimming took 1 base from V and 2 from J, leaving 10 bases between them. CDR1 is GTSNPN, CDR2 SVGIG, per germline (reference sequence). CDR3 DNA sequence: TGTGCCTGGAGTGGGGCAGCTGTCACAGATACGCAGTATTTT. Protein: CAWSGAAVTDTQYF.

This clone occurred a few times. This sequence joins TRBV9 and TRBJ2-1, with D tentatively TRBD1 (6 bases). The CDR3 length is 14 residues. Per germline, CDR1 SGDLS and CDR2 YYNGEE. V was shortened by 3 bases and J by 4 bases, with 11 bases between the two germline ends. CDR3 sequence reads: CASSALGQYNEQFF. The CDR3 DNA follows: TGTGCCAGCAGCGCCCTAGGACAGTACAATGAGCAGTTCTTC.

The chain employs TRBV28 and TRBJ2-1, with 8 bases fitting TRBD2. Per germline, CDR1 MDHEN and CDR2 SYDVKM. With 5 bases clipped from V and 2 bases from J, the junction kept 11 bases outside the gene matches. This CDR3 comprises 17 residues. The CDR3 loop is CASSTPTSVGPYNEQFF. CDR3 nucleotides: TGTGCCAGCAGTACTCCGACTAGCGTCGGCCCCTACAATGAGCAGTTCTTC.

This clone was detected a few times. CDR3 nucleotides: TGCGCCAGCAGCCAAGATCACGGCGCGGGGGGGACTGAAGCTTTCTTT. Translation: CASSQDHGAGGTEAFF. The J gene is TRBJ1-1, the V gene TRBV4-3, with a possible D match to TRBD1 (5 bases). The germline gives CDR1 LGHNA, CDR2 YSLEER. V was shortened by 0 bases and J by 5 bases, with 16 bases between the two germline ends. The CDR3 covers 16 residues.

V and J are TRBV7-9 and TRBJ2-3; possible D gene TRBD1, 6 bases. This CDR3 is 13 amino acids long. Per the germline V gene, CDR1 is SEHNR and CDR2 is FQNEAQ (reference sequence). With 3 bases removed from V and 3 bases from J, the gap between germline ends came to 7 bases. CDR3 region: CASSFQGTDTQYF. The CDR3 nucleotides are TGTGCCAGCAGCTTTCAGGGGACAGATACGCAGTATTTT.

CDR3 sequence: CASSFTSGELWNEQFF. In DNA form, the CDR3 reads TGTGCCAGCAGCTTTACTAGCGGTGAACTTTGGAATGAGCAGTTCTTC. The gene calls are TRBV7-9 and TRBJ2-1; 8 nucleotides match TRBD2. The CDR3 totals 16 residues. V was pared by 3 bases and J by 7 bases, with 11 bases of the junction left unmatched. CDR1 SEHNR and CDR2 FQNEAQ come from the germline V gene (reference sequence).

The table lists this clone with a few counts. Other nucleotide sequences from this sample produce the same CDR3. The chain recombines TRBV10-3 with TRBJ2-2; no clear D gene. Trimming cost V 3 bases and J 8 bases, with 4 bases left between them. Germline V gives CDR1 ENHRY, CDR2 SYGVKD. The CDR3 extends over 11 amino acids. This CDR3 is CAISDGGELFF. Written as DNA, the CDR3 is TGTGCCATCAGTGACGGTGGGGAGCTGTTTTTT.

This chain uses TRBV30 with TRBJ2-2, with TRBD2 matching over 11 bases. Germline V gene data show CDR1 as GTSNPN and CDR2 as SVGIG (reference sequence). V lost 3 bases to trimming and J lost 4 bases; unmatched junction nucleotides: 4. The CDR3 is 15 residues long. CDR3 protein: CAWRGTSGGTGELFF. CDR3 nucleotide sequence: TGTGCCTGGAGAGGGACTAGCGGCGGCACCGGGGAGCTGTTTTTT. The full variable domain, rest sourced from reference TRBV30 and TRBJ2-2, is SQTIHQWPATLVQPVGSPLSLECTVEGTSNPNLYWYRQAAGRGLQLLFYSVGIGQISSEVPQNLSASRPQDRQFILSSKKLLLSDSGFYLCAWRGTSGGTGELFFGEGSRLTVL.

The sample holds one count of this clone. The gene calls are TRBV7-2 and TRBJ2-1; D gene uncertain. V lost 1 base and J lost 2, with 6 bases in between. This CDR3 is built from 14 residues. Germline V CDR1 and CDR2: SGHTA, FQGNSA. CDR3 loop: CASSLVLTYNEQFF. For the CDR3, the DNA is TGTGCCAGCAGCTTAGTCCTTACCTACAATGAGCAGTTCTTC.

A remark on this clone: Other DNA variants within this sample encode the same CDR3. The chain is built from TRBV7-8 and TRBJ2-7; D is undetermined. The CDR3 extends over 12 amino acids. With 0 bases removed from V and 3 bases from J, the gap between germline ends came to 3 bases. Per the germline V gene, CDR1 is SGHVS and CDR2 is FQNEAQ. The CDR3 coding sequence is TGTGCCAGCAGCTTAGCCCGCTACGAGCAGTACTTC. Encoded protein: CASSLARYEQYF.

This sequence joins TRBV5-7 and TRBJ2-6; D is undetermined. TRBV5-7 is known as an ORF, though its function is uncertain. Trimming shortened V by 0 bases and J by 0 bases, and 4 bases separated the two germline ends. The CDR3 spans 15 residues. CDR3 sequence (DNA): TGTGCCAGCAGCTTGGGGTGCTCTGGGGCCAACGTCCTGACTTTC. Translated, it gives CASSLGCSGANVLTF.

The chain links TRBV9 to TRBJ2-2, with D possibly being TRBD2 (6 bases). The ends were cut back, 0 bases at V and 6 bases at J, with 12 bases in the middle. The CDR3 is 15 residues long. Germline CDR1 is SGDLS and CDR2 is YYNGEE. The chain's CDR3 is CASSVDLALAGELFF. In DNA form, the CDR3 reads TGTGCCAGCAGCGTAGATCTAGCGTTGGCCGGGGAGCTGTTTTTT.

This chain uses TRBV9 with TRBJ2-3; TRBD2 matches 11 bases. After removal of 4 bases from V and 3 bases from J, the junction contained 10 bases not matched to a gene. Germline V lookup: CDR1 SGDLS, CDR2 YYNGEE. This CDR3 has 17 residues. The CDR3 bases are TGTGCCAGCAGCAGACAACTAGCGGGAGAAGGTACAGATACGCAGTATTTT. Its protein product is CASSRQLAGEGTDTQYF.

This clone came up a few times. V is TRBV20-1 and J is TRBJ2-4, with D unresolved. V was shortened by 5 bases and J by 9 bases, with 8 bases between the two germline ends. Germline V lookup: CDR1 DFQATT, CDR2 SNEGSKA (reference sequence). This CDR3 has 10 amino acids. CDR3 nucleotide sequence: TGCAGTGCTGAACTTAGCATTCAGTACTTC. Translating gives CSAELSIQYF.

This clone has more than one count but fewer than ten. At one of its ends the junction is not consistent with the germline gene, which may arise from a read error. The rearrangement joins TRBV6-1 to TRBJ2-1, with TRBD2 as a possible D gene (6 bases). The germline V gene encodes CDR1 MNHNS and CDR2 SASEGT. The CDR3 has 16 residues. The CDR3 spells CASREGGTLVYNEQFF. The CDR3 nucleotides are TGTGCCAGCCGTGAAGGTGGGACTCTCGTTTACAATGAGCAGTTCTTC.

This clone was detected a few times. The chain recombines TRBV30 with TRBJ2-1; the match to TRBD2 covers 7 bases. Germline values: CDR1 GTSNPN, CDR2 SVGIG (reference sequence). The J segment lost 9 bases and the V segment lost 0 bases, leaving 11 bases of the junction unmatched. The CDR3 has 15 amino acids. This CDR3 is CAWSVLGGGRGEQFF. The CDR3 bases are TGTGCCTGGAGTGTACTCGGGGGAGGGAGAGGTGAGCAGTTCTTC.

J is TRBJ2-7 and V is TRBV20-1; no definite D call. The germline gives CDR1 DFQATT, CDR2 SNEGSKA (reference sequence). The CDR3 contains 11 residues. The V gene lost 3 bases and the J gene lost 2 bases, with 5 bases spanning the gap. The CDR3 DNA is TGCAGTGCTAGTGACACCTACGAGCAGTACTTC. This codes for CSASDTYEQYF.

This chain connects TRBV5-1 to TRBJ2-1; 8 bases match TRBD2. There are 15 residues in the CDR3. The germline gives CDR1 SGHRS, CDR2 YFSETQ. V shed 0 bases and J 10 bases; nucleotides not matched to a gene: 9. CDR3 nucleotides: TGCGCCAGCAGCTTGGGTGAACTAGCGGTAGCCGAGCAGTTCTTC. Protein product: CASSLGELAVAEQFF.

This clone was seen a few times. V and J are TRBV10-3 and TRBJ2-7, with D hard to call. This CDR3 spans 14 amino acids. Germline assignment: CDR1 ENHRY and CDR2 SYGVKD. V lost 2 bases, J lost 6 bases, and 14 bases lay in between. The CDR3 coding sequence is TGTGCCATCAGTGAGGCGGAGAGATGGGTCGAGCAGTACTTC. It specifies CAISEAERWVEQYF.

This clone was seen more than once but under ten times. J is TRBJ2-2 and V is TRBV29-1, with a weak D call TRBD2 (6 bases). Trimming pared 7 bases from V and 2 bases from J, leaving 14 bases between. Germline V lookup: CDR1 SQVTM, CDR2 ANQGSEA. This CDR3 region has 14 residues. In DNA, the CDR3 is TGCAGCGGCACGCGGGACCGAAACACCGGGGAGCTGTTTTTT. It codes for CSGTRDRNTGELFF.

The chain is built from TRBV5-1 and TRBJ2-7; 11 positions agree with TRBD2. The CDR3 has 14 residues. V lost 2 bases, J lost 3 bases, and 1 base stayed unmatched. CDR1 SGHRS and CDR2 YFSETQ come from the germline V gene. The CDR3 region has the DNA TGCGCCAGCAGCTTCGGGACTAGCGGCTACGAGCAGTACTTC. Translation gives CASSFGTSGYEQYF. The variable domain in full, completed from reference TRBV5-1 and TRBJ2-7, reads KAGVTQTPRYLIKTRGQQVTLSCSPISGHRSVSWYQQTPGQGLQFLFEYFSETQRNKGNFPGRFSGRQFSNSRSEMNVSTLELGDSALYLCASSFGTSGYEQYFGPGTRLTVT.

This clone was seen a handful of times. The chain has TRBV29-1 and TRBJ2-7; 7 bases map to TRBD2. CDR1 SQVTM and CDR2 ANQGSEA come from the germline V gene. J was trimmed by 0 bases and V by 2 bases; bases with no gene match: 10. The CDR3 is 16 residues long. DNA for the CDR3: TGCAGCGTTGAATACCCTAGCGGAGCCTACTCCTACGAGCAGTACTTC. It specifies CSVEYPSGAYSYEQYF.

V usage is TRBV4-1 and J usage is TRBJ2-7; 9 bases agree with TRBD2. V gave up 4 bases and J gave up 0 bases; unmatched junction bases: 10. This CDR3 has 17 amino acids. CDR1 is MGHRA, CDR2 YSYEKL, per germline. This CDR3 is CASSRLPVLAGSYEQYF. The CDR3 DNA reads TGCGCCAGCAGCCGTTTACCGGTACTAGCGGGCTCCTACGAGCAGTACTTC.